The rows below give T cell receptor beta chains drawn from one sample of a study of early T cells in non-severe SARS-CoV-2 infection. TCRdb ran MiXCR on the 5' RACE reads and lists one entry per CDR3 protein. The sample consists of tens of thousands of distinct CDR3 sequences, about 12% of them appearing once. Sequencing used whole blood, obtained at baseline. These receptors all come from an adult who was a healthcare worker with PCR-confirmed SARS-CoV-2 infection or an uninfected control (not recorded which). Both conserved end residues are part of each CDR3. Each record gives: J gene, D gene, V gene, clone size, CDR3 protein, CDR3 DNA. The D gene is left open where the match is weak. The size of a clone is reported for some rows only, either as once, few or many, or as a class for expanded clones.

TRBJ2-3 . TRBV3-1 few CASSRGPGTDTQYF TGTGCCAGCAGCCGGGGTCCGGGCACAGATACGCAGTATTTT
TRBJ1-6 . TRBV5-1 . CASSLVGGGDSPLHF TGCGCCAGCAGCTTGGTCGGAGGGGGTGATTCACCCCTCCACTTT
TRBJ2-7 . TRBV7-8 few CASRRGQTSYEQYF TGTGCCAGCAGACGCGGACAGACCAGCTACGAGCAGTACTTC
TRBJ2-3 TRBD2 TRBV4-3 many CASSQTSGSTDTQYF TGCGCCAGCAGCCAGACTAGCGGGAGCACAGATACGCAGTATTTT
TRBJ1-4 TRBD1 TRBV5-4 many CASSANRGINEKLFF TGTGCCAGCAGCGCAAACAGGGGGATAAATGAAAAACTGTTTTTT
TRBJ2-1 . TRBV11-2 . CASSFNSDNEQFF TGTGCCAGCAGCTTCAACAGTGACAATGAGCAGTTCTTC
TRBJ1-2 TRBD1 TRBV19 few CASSLQGAQYGYTF TGTGCCAGTAGTCTACAGGGGGCCCAATATGGCTACACCTTC
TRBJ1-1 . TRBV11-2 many CASSLYQLNTEAFF TGTGCCAGCAGCTTATATCAACTGAACACTGAAGCTTTCTTT
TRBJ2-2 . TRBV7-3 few CASSGRNTGELFF TGTGCCAGCAGTGGACGGAACACCGGGGAGCTGTTTTTT
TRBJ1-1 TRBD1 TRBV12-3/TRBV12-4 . CASSTTGGRTEVFF TGTGCCAGCAGTACAACAGGGGGCCGGACTGAAGTTTTCTTT
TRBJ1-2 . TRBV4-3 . CASSPGTAQFVPNYGYTF TGCGCCAGCAGCCCTGGAACAGCCCAATTTGTTCCTAACTATGGCTACACCTTC
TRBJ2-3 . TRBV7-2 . CASSLIGGTQYF TGTGCCAGCAGCTTAATTGGCGGTACGCAGTATTTT
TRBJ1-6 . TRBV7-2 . CASSLAPVLRYNSPLHF TGTGCCAGCAGCTTGGCCCCCGTGTTGCGGTATAATTCACCCCTCCACTTT
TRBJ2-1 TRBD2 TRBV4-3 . CASSQDSGLAGGSSYNEQFF TGCGCCAGCAGCCAAGATTCCGGACTAGCGGGAGGGAGCTCCTACAATGAGCAGTTCTTC
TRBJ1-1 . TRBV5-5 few CASTMNTEAFF TGTGCCAGCACCATGAACACTGAAGCTTTCTTT
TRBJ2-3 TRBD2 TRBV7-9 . CASNPGLAGARTDTQYF TGTGCCAGCAACCCAGGACTAGCGGGAGCACGCACAGATACGCAGTATTTT
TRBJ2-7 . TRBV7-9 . CASSFAQGDYEQYF TGTGCCAGCAGCTTCGCACAGGGAGACTACGAGCAGTACTTC
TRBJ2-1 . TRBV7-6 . CASSLTGTNEQFF TGTGCCAGCAGCTTGACCGGGACAAATGAGCAGTTCTTC
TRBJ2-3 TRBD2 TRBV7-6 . CASSLAGLAGSDTQYF TGTGCCAGCAGCTTAGCAGGACTAGCGGGGTCAGATACGCAGTATTTT
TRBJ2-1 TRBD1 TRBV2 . CASMYGQGTHNEQFF TGTGCCAGCATGTACGGACAGGGCACCCACAATGAGCAGTTCTTC
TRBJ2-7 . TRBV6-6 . CASSYSETRGGEQYF TGTGCCAGCAGTTACTCGGAGACAAGGGGAGGCGAGCAGTACTTC
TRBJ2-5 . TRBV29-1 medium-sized CSVEDPLGQETQYF TGCAGCGTTGAAGATCCACTAGGACAAGAGACCCAGTACTTC
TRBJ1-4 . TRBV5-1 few CASSLTAGREKLFF TGCGCCAGCAGCTTAACGGCAGGTCGGGAAAAACTGTTTTTT
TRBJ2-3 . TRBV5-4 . CASSDARKSTDTQYF TGTGCCAGCAGCGACGCGCGGAAAAGCACAGATACGCAGTATTTT
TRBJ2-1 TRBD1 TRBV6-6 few CAGSGTGRSNEQFF TGTGCCGGGTCCGGGACAGGGCGAAGCAATGAGCAGTTCTTC
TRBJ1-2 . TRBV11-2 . CASSLTGYGYTF TGTGCCAGCAGCTTGACAGGCTATGGCTACACCTTC
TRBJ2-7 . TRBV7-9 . CASSGRWSSYEQYF TGTGCCAGCAGCGGGCGTTGGAGCTCCTACGAGCAGTACTTC
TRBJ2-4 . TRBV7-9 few CASSSQLAKNIQYF TGTGCCAGCAGCTCACAGCTAGCCAAAAACATTCAGTACTTC
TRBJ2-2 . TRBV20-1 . CSARGTEANTGELFF TGCAGTGCCAGAGGCACAGAAGCGAACACCGGGGAGCTGTTTTTT
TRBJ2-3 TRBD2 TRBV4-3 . CASSQEGGLAAPDTQYF TGCGCCAGCAGCCAAGAAGGAGGACTAGCGGCCCCGGATACGCAGTATTTT
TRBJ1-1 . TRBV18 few CASSPSQGYDTEAFF TGTGCCAGCTCACCATCACAAGGATACGACACTGAAGCTTTCTTT
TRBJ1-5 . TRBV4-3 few CASSQWRQGNQPQHF TGCGCCAGCAGCCAATGGCGACAGGGCAATCAGCCCCAGCATTTT
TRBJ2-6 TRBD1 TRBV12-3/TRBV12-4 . CASSYYRGLGANVLTF TGTGCCAGCAGTTATTACAGGGGGCTTGGGGCCAACGTCCTGACTTTC
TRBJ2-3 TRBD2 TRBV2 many CASSTSGGAFTDTQYF TGTGCCAGCAGCACTAGCGGGGGGGCCTTCACAGATACGCAGTATTTT
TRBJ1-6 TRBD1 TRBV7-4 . CASIREGACSPLHF TGTGCCAGCATTCGAGAGGGGGCTTGCTCACCCCTCCACTTT
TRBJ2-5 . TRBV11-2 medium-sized CASSLIQGSGKTQYF TGTGCCAGCAGCTTAATTCAAGGGTCTGGAAAGACCCAGTACTTC
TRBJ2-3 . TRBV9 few CASSVQGLTDTQYF TGTGCCAGCAGCGTTCAGGGACTCACAGATACGCAGTATTTT
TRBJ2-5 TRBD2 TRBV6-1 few CASSEGLAGGAETQYF TGTGCCAGCAGCGAAGGGCTAGCGGGGGGCGCAGAGACCCAGTACTTC
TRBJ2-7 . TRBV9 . CASSAGRGGVSYEQYF TGTGCCAGCAGCGCAGGGAGGGGGGGAGTTTCCTACGAGCAGTACTTC
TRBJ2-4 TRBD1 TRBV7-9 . CASSLESQGDIQYF TGTGCCAGCAGCTTAGAGAGCCAGGGGGACATTCAGTACTTC
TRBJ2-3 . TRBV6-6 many CASRADSTDTQYF TGTGCCAGCAGAGCGGACAGCACAGATACGCAGTATTTT
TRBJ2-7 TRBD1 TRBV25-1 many CASSWSQGARYEQYF TGTGCCAGCAGTTGGTCACAGGGGGCGCGGTACGAGCAGTACTTC
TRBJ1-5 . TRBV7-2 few CASRFPGLNQPQHF TGTGCCAGCAGGTTCCCGGGACTAAATCAGCCCCAGCATTTT
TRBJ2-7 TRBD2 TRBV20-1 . CSASGSGRASYEQYF TGCAGTGCTAGCGGTAGCGGGAGGGCCAGCTACGAGCAGTACTTC
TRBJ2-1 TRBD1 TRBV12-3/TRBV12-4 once CASEGQGPNEQFF TGTGCCAGCGAAGGACAGGGCCCCAATGAGCAGTTCTTC
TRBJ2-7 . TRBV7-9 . CASSPTDSSRGQYF TGTGCCAGCAGCCCGACCGACTCCAGCCGCGGGCAGTACTTC
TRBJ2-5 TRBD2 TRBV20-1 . CSARDLPGGPSGETQYF TGCAGTGCTAGGGACTTGCCGGGAGGGCCTTCTGGGGAGACCCAGTACTTC
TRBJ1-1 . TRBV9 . CASSADLGGPNTEAFF TGTGCCAGCAGCGCAGATCTTGGGGGCCCGAACACTGAAGCTTTCTTT
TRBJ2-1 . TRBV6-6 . CASSAAGGGTYNEQFF TGTGCCAGCAGTGCAGCCGGGGGAGGCACCTACAATGAGCAGTTCTTC
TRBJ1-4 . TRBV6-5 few CASSSRGIGEKLFF TGTGCCAGCAGCTCGAGGGGGATAGGCGAAAAACTGTTTTTT
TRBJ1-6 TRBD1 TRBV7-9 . CASRPTGANSPLHF TGTGCCAGCAGGCCGACAGGGGCCAATTCACCCCTCCACTTT
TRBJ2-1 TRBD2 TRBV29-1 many CSGGLAGYNEQFF TGCAGCGGTGGACTAGCGGGGTACAATGAGCAGTTCTTC